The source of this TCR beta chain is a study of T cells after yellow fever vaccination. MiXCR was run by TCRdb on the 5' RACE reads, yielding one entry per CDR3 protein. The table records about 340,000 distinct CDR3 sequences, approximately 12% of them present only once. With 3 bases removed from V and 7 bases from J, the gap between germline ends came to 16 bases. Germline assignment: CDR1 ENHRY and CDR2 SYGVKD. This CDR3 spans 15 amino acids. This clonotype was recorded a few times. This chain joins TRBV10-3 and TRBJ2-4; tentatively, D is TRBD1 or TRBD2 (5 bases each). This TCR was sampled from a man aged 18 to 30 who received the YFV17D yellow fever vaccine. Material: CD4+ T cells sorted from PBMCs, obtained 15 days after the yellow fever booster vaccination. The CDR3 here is CAISDPLRGENIQYF. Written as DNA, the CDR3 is TGTGCCATCAGTGACCCCTTGAGAGGGGAGAACATTCAGTACTTC.